Included here is one T cell receptor (beta chain) sequence, with context. Per the study methods: Amplification from reference gene primers served as the basis for estimated nucleated cell counts. Measured with immunoSEQ multiplex PCR; TCRdb has only the in-frame clones, and not every one. V and J calls and clone size are copied from that table; D and trimming were computed from the DNA. The sample includes just over 65,000 clones, approximately 89% of them seen just once. This specimen belongs to a study of blood T cell repertoires in COVID-19. For the study at large: The study drew acute and convalescent COVID-19 samples from the United States, Italy and Spain. Sources were T cells, B-cell-depleted T cells, or PBMCs; the material itself was cDNA or gDNA.

Germline V gene sequence: CDR1 LGHDT, CDR2 YNNKEL (reference sequence). Trimming took 3 bases from V and 1 from J; bases not matched to a gene: 3. The length of the CDR3 is 15 residues. The TCR was taken from a man in his 60s with acute or convalescent COVID-19. The V and J genes are TRBV3-1 (or the pseudogene TRBV3-2) and TRBJ2-3; 8 nucleotides line up with TRBD2. The sample comprised peripheral blood. CDR3 residues: CASSQGLGGTDTQYF. For the CDR3, the DNA is TGTGCCAGCAGCCAGGGACTAGGGGGCACAGATACGCAGTATTTT.